A selection of T cell receptor beta chains follows, all from one sample in a study of blood T cell repertoires in COVID-19. The repertoire was sequenced with immunoSEQ multiplex PCR; TCRdb's copy has only in-frame clones and lacks some. The sample records 20,000 or so clones, about nine tenths being singletons. Sequences were obtained from peripheral blood. These TCRs come from a woman of 80 years or more with active or convalescent COVID-19. Both conserved end residues are part of each CDR3. Fields, in order: clone size, J gene, V gene, CDR3 protein. The size field is filled for only some rows; it gives once, few, many or a size class.

once,TRBJ1-1,TRBV7-2,CASSRQLSEAFF
.,TRBJ2-5,TRBV4-3,CASSQGGSQETQYF
few,TRBJ2-2,TRBV6-4,CASMNTNWGGRNTGELFF
.,TRBJ1-6,TRBV5-1,CASSFGGGRPYNSPLHF
once,TRBJ1-1,TRBV5-1,CASSTGFGTEAFF
.,TRBJ2-2,TRBV18,CASSLLQGLAGSPGELFF
.,TRBJ2-7,TRBV28,CASSFPGEQYF
.,TRBJ1-2,TRBV4-2,CASSQPRDSYGYTF
.,TRBJ2-2,TRBV27,CASSQGTGELFF
.,TRBJ1-1,TRBV6-4,CASSDRWLLEAFF
.,TRBJ2-5,TRBV5-1,CASSLAPSGNQETQYF
.,TRBJ1-4,TRBV6-6,CASSYIQGRNEKLFF
.,TRBJ1-2,TRBV29-1,CSVRRQGPSYGYTF
.,TRBJ2-1,TRBV9,CASSYIPGVFGEQFF
.,TRBJ1-1,TRBV19,CASSISAGAHTEAFF
.,TRBJ2-7,TRBV5-5,CASSFRQGGIIEQYF
.,TRBJ1-1,TRBV6-2/TRBV6-3,CASSANRGRNTEAFF
.,TRBJ1-2,TRBV20-1,CSARQGSGYTF